Listed here are 24 T cell receptor beta chains from one sample, sequenced in a study of blood T cells in healthy people across ages. For the second PCR, which ran for about 6 to 11 cycles, a sample-barcoded 5' primer and a J-beta primer mix were used. TCRdb reanalysed the 5' RACE reads using MiXCR and keeps one entry per CDR3 protein. The sample includes about 1 million distinct CDR3 sequences, about 23% of them seen just once. The data also belong to a second study, concerning T cells of mothers and their children.

The sequenced material came from blood. These receptors all come from a girl aged 2-10 years in good health.

This clonotype was detected only a few times. V and J are TRBV6-5 and TRBJ2-5; 15 positions agree with TRBD2. The assigned J gene may be wrong: the sequence end matches TRBJ2-1 better. CDR3 length: 19 residues. The germline V gene encodes CDR1 MNHEY and CDR2 SVGAGI. Written as DNA, the CDR3 is TGTGCCAGCAGTTATTCCGATCCTGGACTAGCGGGGGGGTATGGTGAGCAGTTCTTC. Amino acid sequence: CASSYSDPGLAGGYGEQFF.

This rearrangement joins TRBV7-9 to TRBJ2-3, with 10 nucleotides matching TRBD2. Germline values: CDR1 SEHNR, CDR2 FQNEAQ (reference sequence). The CDR3 loop spans 16 amino acids. Trimming at V came to 1 base and at J to 4 bases, leaving 5 bases not matched to a gene. Written as DNA, the CDR3 is TGTGCCAGCAGCTTAGTACTAGCGGGAACCCCAGATACGCAGTATTTT. Translated, it gives CASSLVLAGTPDTQYF.

This clonotype was picked up a small number of times. This chain uses TRBV5-1 with TRBJ1-2, with D possibly being TRBD1 (5 bases). The CDR3 is 12 residues long. V was pared by 2 bases and J by 8 bases, with 10 bases between. Germline CDR1 is SGHRS and CDR2 is YFSETQ. As DNA, the CDR3 is TGCGCCAGCAGCTTCGACAGCCGAGGCTACACCTTC. Protein: CASSFDSRGYTF.

The chain couples TRBV20-1 to TRBJ2-7; possibly TRBD1 or TRBD2 for D (5 bases each). V lost 0 bases, J lost 2 bases, and 11 bases lay in between. Germline CDR1 is DFQATT and CDR2 is SNEGSKA (reference sequence). This CDR3 has 14 amino acids. The DNA for the CDR3 is TGCAGTGCTAGAGATCGGCGAGGGGCCTACGAGCAGTACTTC. Translation: CSARDRRGAYEQYF.

This clonotype was detected many times. The J gene is TRBJ2-7, the V gene TRBV7-2; 12 bases align to TRBD2. The junction had 15 bases not matched to a gene; V was cut back by 2 bases and J by 1 base. Germline CDR1 is SGHTA and CDR2 is FQGNSA. The CDR3 covers 20 residues. The CDR3 region is CASSLWPGTSGFLHSYEQYF. DNA for the CDR3: TGTGCCAGCAGCTTATGGCCCGGGACTAGCGGGTTTCTTCATTCCTACGAGCAGTACTTC.

This clonotype was counted only a few times. The chain uses TRBV4-2 and TRBJ1-1; the match to TRBD1 covers 8 bases. There are 17 residues in the CDR3. Losses at the gene ends were 1 base for V and 1 base for J; bases not matched to a gene: 8. Germline V gene sequence: CDR1 LGHNA, CDR2 YNFKEQ. The CDR3 loop is CASSQGMGTGQNTEAFF. The CDR3 nucleotides are TGTGCCAGCAGCCAAGGGATGGGGACAGGACAGAACACTGAAGCTTTCTTT.

The chain combines TRBV20-1 with TRBJ2-5, with a weak D call TRBD1 (6 bases). Trimming took off 4 bases at V and 2 bases at J, with 17 bases between the two ends. The CDR3 spans 15 residues. The germline gives CDR1 DFQATT, CDR2 SNEGSKA (reference sequence). The CDR3 region is CSANSGQGIQETQYF. The CDR3 bases are TGCAGTGCTAATAGTGGGCAGGGGATACAAGAGACCCAGTACTTC.

The genes are TRBV3-1 and TRBJ2-3; D possibly matches TRBD1 or TRBD2 (5 bases each). Germline loops: CDR1 LGHDT, CDR2 YNNKEL (reference sequence). V was cut by 8 bases and J by 6 bases, with 15 bases left in between. The CDR3 has 13 residues. In DNA form, the CDR3 reads TGTGCCAGCCGGGGCCGTGCATGGGATACGCAGTATTTT. Its protein product is CASRGRAWDTQYF.

The chain carries TRBV6-6 and TRBJ2-7; no reliable D call. There are 15 residues in the CDR3. V was trimmed by 0 bases and J by 2 bases, leaving 11 bases between them. Germline lookup yields CDR1 MNHNY and CDR2 SVGAGI (reference sequence). CDR3 DNA sequence: TGTGCCAGCAGTTACTCAACAATGATAGCCTACGAGCAGTACTTC. Protein sequence: CASSYSTMIAYEQYF.

This clonotype was detected only a few times. This chain links TRBV2 with TRBJ1-2; possible D gene TRBD1, 6 bases. CDR1 is SNHLY, CDR2 FYNNEI, per germline. The CDR3 runs to 13 residues. V shed 7 bases and J shed 6 bases, with 15 bases lying between them. The CDR3 bases are TGTGCCAGCAAAACCGACAGGCCCGATGGCTACACCTTC. It specifies CASKTDRPDGYTF.

This chain connects TRBV5-1 to TRBJ2-5, with D tentatively TRBD1 (6 bases). This CDR3 comprises 16 residues. The V and J ends lost 0 bases and 1 base respectively, with 13 bases between them. Germline CDR1 and CDR2: SGHRS and YFSETQ. CDR3 coding DNA: TGCGCCAGCAGCTTGGGGACAGTCTTGGCCCAAGAGACCCAGTACTTC. It translates to CASSLGTVLAQETQYF.

The chain combines TRBV3-1 with TRBJ2-5; 15 bases map to TRBD2. The DNA end lines up better with TRBJ2-1; the J call may be wrong. The CDR3 consists of 15 residues. The germline gives CDR1 LGHDT, CDR2 YNNKEL (reference sequence). CDR3 coding DNA: TGTGCCAGCAGCCAGGGACTAGCGGGAGGCTATGAGCAGTTCTTC. Encoded protein: CASSQGLAGGYEQFF.

This clonotype was recorded only once. CDR3 in DNA: TGTGCCAGCAGCGGTAGTGATAAATTCTACGAGCAGTACTTC. Protein product: CASSGSDKFYEQYF. This chain connects TRBV11-2 to TRBJ2-5, with D uncertain. Gene TRBJ2-7 matches the end of the DNA better, so the J call may be wrong. Germline loops: CDR1 SGHAT, CDR2 FQNNGV. The CDR3 length is 14 residues.

The chain uses TRBV9 and TRBJ1-5, with D tentatively TRBD1 (5 bases). Germline V lookup: CDR1 SGDLS, CDR2 YYNGEE. The CDR3 is 15 amino acids. Trimming removed 3 bases at V and 3 bases at J, with 13 bases between. This CDR3 reads CASSAGGSFNQPQHF. The CDR3 nucleotides read TGTGCCAGCAGCGCTGGGGGGTCGTTCAATCAGCCCCAGCATTTT.

This chain uses TRBV6-1 with TRBJ2-7; D ambiguous. The CDR3 sequence is 8 residues long. Germline-derived CDR1 and CDR2 are MNHNS and SASEGT. Trimming stripped 10 bases from V and 3 bases from J, with 1 base between. For the CDR3, the DNA is TGTGCCAACTACGAGCAGTACTTC. Amino acid sequence: CANYEQYF.

The V call is TRBV7-8, the J call TRBJ2-5, with 13 bases fitting TRBD2. The J call could be wrong; TRBJ2-1 is a better fit for the DNA end. Germline CDR1 SGHVS, CDR2 FQNEAQ. The CDR3 has 17 residues. The CDR3 DNA reads as TGTGCCAGCAGCCGCGACGCGGGACTAGCGGGACCCGATGAGCAGTTCTTC. Protein sequence: CASSRDAGLAGPDEQFF.

The chain joins TRBV6-1 to TRBJ2-3; no definite D call. The CDR3 consists of 16 residues. V was pared by 0 bases and J by 4 bases, with 14 bases between. The germline gives CDR1 MNHNS, CDR2 SASEGT. CDR3 protein: CASSEAVADGPDTQYF. CDR3 nucleotides: TGTGCCAGCAGTGAAGCAGTGGCAGACGGGCCAGATACGCAGTATTTT.

The chain is built from TRBV29-1 and TRBJ1-1; 9 nucleotides line up with TRBD1. With V trimmed by 6 bases and J by 1 base, 3 bases remained unmatched. CDR1 and CDR2 from the germline V gene are SQVTM and ANQGSEA. The CDR3 is made up of 13 amino acids. The CDR3 coding sequence is TGCAGCGTACCACAGGGGGCGAACACTGAAGCTTTCTTT. Residues: CSVPQGANTEAFF.

This sequence joins TRBV28 and TRBJ1-5, with D tentatively TRBD1 (6 bases). With 5 bases removed from V and 2 bases from J, the gap between germline ends came to 13 bases. The CDR3 contains 15 residues. Germline V gives CDR1 MDHEN, CDR2 SYDVKM. The CDR3 protein is CASSRGRLGNQPQHF. CDR3 DNA sequence: TGTGCCAGCAGTAGGGGGAGATTAGGCAATCAGCCCCAGCATTTT.

The rearrangement links TRBV11-2 to TRBJ2-7, with 8 bases fitting TRBD1. The CDR3 loop spans 15 amino acids. Germline CDR1 SGHAT, CDR2 FQNNGV. V gave up 1 base and J gave up 4 bases; unmatched junction bases: 6. This CDR3 reads CASSLAARGRYEQYF. The CDR3 DNA reads TGTGCCAGCAGCTTAGCGGCCAGGGGGCGTTACGAGCAGTACTTC.

This clonotype occurred a few times. The chain combines TRBV4-1 with TRBJ2-7; weak D call: TRBD1 (6 bases). The CDR3 is made up of 15 amino acids. CDR1 and CDR2 (germline): MGHRA, YSYEKL. V lost 1 base to trimming and J lost 7 bases, with 17 bases between them. This CDR3 reads CASSQVQGIPSEQYF. CDR3 sequence (DNA): TGCGCCAGCAGCCAAGTACAGGGAATCCCGAGTGAGCAGTACTTC.

V usage is TRBV3-1 and J usage is TRBJ2-7; no clear D gene. The CDR3 is 17 residues long. Germline V CDR1 and CDR2: LGHDT, YNNKEL (reference sequence). V lost 0 bases and J 0 bases, leaving 15 bases between the germline ends. Here the CDR3 DNA reads TGTGCCAGCAGCCAAGATCTTACGGGCTCTGCCTCCTACGAGCAGTACTTC. Amino acid sequence: CASSQDLTGSASYEQYF.

This clonotype was seen a few times. The V and J genes are TRBV20-1 and TRBJ1-2, with D maybe TRBD1 (6 bases). The CDR3 totals 12 residues. Trimming took 3 bases from V and 4 from J, leaving 9 bases between them. Germline CDR1 reads DFQATT; CDR2 reads SNEGSKA (reference sequence). The CDR3 DNA follows: TGCAGTGCTAGTTCGGACAGCTATGGCTACACCTTC. Protein product: CSASSDSYGYTF.

The rearrangement uses TRBV7-2 and TRBJ2-7; no clear D gene. Germline assignment: CDR1 SGHTA and CDR2 FQGNSA. This CDR3 contains 13 residues. Trimming cost V 8 bases and J 1 base, with 12 bases left between them. CDR3 bases: TGTGCCAGCGGGGTTACCGTATCCTACGAGCAGTACTTC. Protein sequence: CASGVTVSYEQYF.